The rows below give T cell receptor beta chains drawn from one sample of a study of blood T cell repertoires in COVID-19. The repertoire was sequenced with immunoSEQ multiplex PCR; TCRdb's copy has only in-frame clones and lacks some. The sample contains approximately 200,000 clones, 94% of which appear only once. The sequenced material came from peripheral blood. The receptors were gathered from a man younger than 45 with COVID-19, enrolled during active disease. CDR3s include the opening cysteine and the closing phenylalanine or tryptophan. The D gene is left open where the match is weak. Clone size is stated in some rows and not others, as once, few, many or a class when expanded.

d_call clone_size v_call cdr3_aa
. . TRBV27 CASSLTSFGNQPQHF
TRBD1 once TRBV6-5 CASSQLQGAGEQYF
. . TRBV12-5 CASGPGEDYGYTF
. . TRBV5-6 CASSPEWGQSPLHF
. . TRBV6-5 CASRDTSNQPQHF
. . TRBV5-1 CASSLVGWNSEQFF
. . TRBV6-5 CASSLGVDGYTF
. . TRBV27 CASSLRPGSYEQYF
TRBD1 once TRBV7-2 CASSPPTGFLETQYF
TRBD2 . TRBV27 CASRRTRNSDTQYF